Each of the 25 T cell receptor beta chains below was sequenced from the same sample in a study of blood T cell repertoires in COVID-19. Profiled with immunoSEQ multiplex PCR; TCRdb holds only in-frame clones, not every one. The table lists approximately 170,000 clones, about 86% of them singletons, with around 9% in the top ten. The sample taken for sequencing was peripheral blood. Receptor source: a man aged 50-59 years with active or convalescent COVID-19.

This chain connects TRBV10-1 to TRBJ1-3; D is undetermined. V gave up 0 bases and J gave up 4 bases, with 7 bases separating them. The CDR3 sequence is 14 residues long. Germline V gene data show CDR1 as WNHNN and CDR2 as SYGVQD (reference sequence). The CDR3: CASSESRVGNTIYF. CDR3 nucleotides: TGCGCCAGCAGTGAGTCGAGGGTCGGAAACACCATATATTTT.

The gene calls are TRBV29-1 and TRBJ1-1, with no clear D. Germline V gene data show CDR1 as SQVTM and CDR2 as ANQGSEA. Trimming left V 7 bases short and J 6 bases short, with 12 bases between. The CDR3 has 11 residues. The CDR3 reads CSAGQVAEAFF. The CDR3 DNA reads TGCAGCGCTGGGCAGGTCGCTGAAGCTTTCTTT.

The CDR3 region has the DNA TGTGCCAGTAGTTCCACAGGGGGCAGTACCGGGGAGCTGTTTTTT. It specifies CASSSTGGSTGELFF. This chain joins TRBV19 and TRBJ2-2; TRBD1 aligns across 9 bases. Unmatched junction bases numbered 6, after V lost 5 bases and J lost 5 bases. CDR3 length: 15 residues. Germline CDR1 LNHDA, CDR2 SQIVND (reference sequence). The full variable domain, its missing parts supplied by reference TRBV19 and TRBJ2-2, is DGGITQSPKYLFRKEGQNVTLSCEQNLNHDAMYWYRQDPGQGLRLIYYSQIVNDFQKGDIAEGYSVSREKKESFPLTVTSAQKNPTAFYLCASSSTGGSTGELFFGEGSRLTVL.

The chain uses TRBV2 and TRBJ2-1, with TRBD2 matching over 15 bases. With V trimmed by 4 bases and J by 9 bases, 1 base remained unmatched. The V gene's germline CDR1 is SNHLY and CDR2 FYNNEI. The CDR3 consists of 14 residues. The CDR3 DNA reads TGTGCCAGCAGTGGGACTAGCGGGAGGGGTGAGCAGTTCTTC. It yields the protein CASSGTSGRGEQFF.

The chain is built from TRBV18 and TRBJ1-2; 7 bases agree with TRBD1. This CDR3 spans 14 amino acids. Germline V gene lookup returns CDR1 KGHSH and CDR2 LQKENI. Trimming at V came to 5 bases and at J to 2 bases, leaving 5 bases not matched to a gene. The CDR3 coding sequence is TGTGCCAGCTCATCCCTGGGACAGAACTATGGCTACACCTTC. This codes for CASSSLGQNYGYTF.

V usage is TRBV14 and J usage is TRBJ2-6; no reliable D call. CDR1 and CDR2 from the germline V gene are SGHDN and FVKESK. The CDR3 runs 14 residues. Trimming stripped 4 bases from V and 2 bases from J, with 6 bases between. This CDR3 reads CASSPSPGANVLTF. The CDR3 coding sequence is TGTGCCAGCAGCCCCTCTCCTGGGGCCAACGTCCTGACTTTC.

There are many counts of this clone. This chain links TRBV4-2 with TRBJ1-5, with no clear D. Germline-derived CDR1 and CDR2 are LGHNA and YNFKEQ. The CDR3 has 16 residues. V shed 0 bases and J shed 1 base, with 10 bases lying between them. This chain's CDR3 is CASSQDRAGSNQPQHF. CDR3 coding DNA: TGTGCCAGCAGCCAAGATCGAGCCGGGAGCAATCAGCCCCAGCATTTT.

The chain uses TRBV28 and TRBJ2-5; 11 bases are shared with TRBD2. V trimming: 8 bases; J trimming: 3 bases; junction bases outside the gene matches: 5. CDR1 MDHEN and CDR2 SYDVKM come from the germline V gene. The length of the CDR3 is 14 residues. The CDR3 bases are TGTGCCAGCGATCTAGCGGGGGGAGAAGAGACCCAGTACTTC. Translating gives CASDLAGGEETQYF.

This sequence joins TRBV7-2 and TRBJ1-2; 9 bases fit TRBD1. The CDR3 loop spans 14 amino acids. CDR1 and CDR2 from the germline V gene are SGHTA and FQGNSA. Trimming at V came to 7 bases and at J to 4 bases, leaving 7 bases not matched to a gene. The CDR3: CASNPGQGPYGYTF. In DNA, the CDR3 is TGTGCCAGCAACCCGGGACAGGGCCCCTATGGCTACACCTTC.

The chain has TRBV24-1 and TRBJ2-3; D may be TRBD2 (6 bases). The CDR3 loop spans 16 amino acids. The germline V gene encodes CDR1 KGHDR and CDR2 SFDVKD. Trimming left V 2 bases short and J 2 bases short, with 13 bases between. The CDR3 loop reads CATSDSKAGSTDTQYF. Written as DNA, the CDR3 is TGTGCCACCAGTGATTCTAAAGCGGGCTCCACAGATACGCAGTATTTT.

The chain is built from TRBV24-1 and TRBJ1-2; D gene uncertain. This CDR3 is built from 15 residues. Germline CDR1 KGHDR, CDR2 SFDVKD. V was shortened by 3 bases and J by 1 base, with 11 bases between the two germline ends. The CDR3 loop reads CATSDQPAGNYGYTF. CDR3 coding DNA: TGTGCCACCAGTGATCAACCGGCGGGTAACTATGGCTACACCTTC.

This clone was recorded many times. The chain is built from TRBV18 and TRBJ2-7; 10 bases are a match to TRBD1. The germline V gene has CDR1 KGHSH and CDR2 LQKENI. The CDR3 length is 12 residues. The V and J ends lost 5 bases and 6 bases, in that order; junction bases with no gene match: 1. The CDR3 sequence is CASSGTGVEQYF. DNA of the CDR3: TGTGCCAGCTCAGGGACAGGGGTCGAGCAGTACTTC.

This chain links TRBV28 with TRBJ2-1; D is possibly TRBD1 (5 bases). Germline V lookup: CDR1 MDHEN, CDR2 SYDVKM. Between the trimmed V and J ends, which lost 4 bases and 4 bases, there was a span of 14 bases. This CDR3 comprises 15 residues. The chain's CDR3 is CASSSGFLSYNEQFF. The CDR3 DNA follows: TGTGCCAGCAGTTCAGGGTTTCTATCTTACAATGAGCAGTTCTTC. Full variable domain (remainder filled in from reference TRBV28 and TRBJ2-1): DVKVTQSSRYLVKRTGEKVFLECVQDMDHENMFWYRQDPGLGLRLIYFSYDVKMKEKGDIPEGYSVSREKKERFSLILESASTNQTSMYLCASSSGFLSYNEQFFGPGTRLTVL.

This clone has just a few counts. This chain links TRBV7-6 with TRBJ2-2; D uncertain. The V gene's germline CDR1 is SGHVS and CDR2 FNYEAQ. The ends were cut back, 6 bases at V and 3 bases at J, with 8 bases in the middle. The CDR3 runs 13 residues. In DNA form, the CDR3 reads TGTGCCAGCAGTCCGAGCTACACCGGGGAGCTGTTTTTT. It codes for CASSPSYTGELFF. Looking up the rest from reference TRBV7-6 and TRBJ2-2 gives the full variable domain: GAGVSQSPRYKVTKRGQDVALRCDPISGHVSLYWYRQALGQGPEFLTYFNYEAQQDKSGLPNDRFSAERPEGSISTLTIQRTEQRDSAMYRCASSPSYTGELFFGEGSRLTVL.

The CDR3: CASSDDFRGNTGELFF. In DNA, the CDR3 is TGTGCCAGCAGTGACGATTTTCGGGGAAACACCGGGGAGCTGTTTTTT. V and J are TRBV6-4 and TRBJ2-2; TRBD2 might be the D (5 bases). The CDR3 loop spans 16 amino acids. Trimming removed 2 bases at V and 2 bases at J, with 12 bases between. Germline V gene data show CDR1 as MRHNA and CDR2 as SNTAGT.

This clone has a single count. V usage is TRBV6-1 and J usage is TRBJ1-2; D not resolved. The CDR3 consists of 14 residues. Germline CDR1 and CDR2: MNHNS and SASEGT. V was trimmed by 2 bases and J by 9 bases, leaving 16 bases between them. The CDR3 region is CASSELYLQQSYTF. In DNA form, the CDR3 reads TGTGCCAGCAGTGAACTCTACCTACAGCAGAGCTACACCTTC.

The gene calls are TRBV19 and TRBJ2-5; 13 bases map to TRBD2. The CDR3 totals 16 residues. The J segment lost 4 bases and the V segment lost 7 bases, leaving 9 bases of the junction unmatched. Germline CDR1 and CDR2: LNHDA and SQIVND (reference sequence). CDR3 DNA: TGTGCCAGTACCACTAGCGGGAGGGCCTGGGGAGAGACCCAGTACTTC. Protein sequence: CASTTSGRAWGETQYF.

The CDR3 is CASTSSQGEQYF. The CDR3 coding sequence is TGTGCCAGCACCTCCAGCCAGGGGGAGCAGTACTTC. The rearrangement joins TRBV12-3 or TRBV12-4 to TRBJ2-7; weak D call: TRBD1 (6 bases). With 7 bases removed from V and 7 bases from J, the gap between germline ends came to 14 bases. The length of the CDR3 is 12 residues.

The chain links TRBV19 to TRBJ2-1, with D possibly being TRBD1 (6 bases). Germline CDR1 reads LNHDA; CDR2 reads SQIVND (reference sequence). This CDR3 spans 12 amino acids. V gave up 5 bases and J gave up 7 bases, with 9 bases separating them. This chain's CDR3 is CASSDRWNEQFF. The CDR3 DNA reads as TGTGCCAGTAGTGACAGGTGGAATGAGCAGTTCTTC.

J is TRBJ1-2 and V is TRBV28; tentative D call: TRBD1 (5 bases). Germline V CDR1 and CDR2: MDHEN, SYDVKM. Trimming cost V 6 bases and J 7 bases, with 18 bases left between them. CDR3 length equals 14 residues. Here the CDR3 DNA reads TGTGCCAGCAGACAGCGGGGGGAATGGTTTGGCTACACCTTC. Amino acid sequence: CASRQRGEWFGYTF.

The V gene is TRBV2, the J gene TRBJ1-2, with 9 bases fitting TRBD1. The ends lost 5 bases at V and 4 bases at J; junction bases unmatched: 5. This CDR3 has 14 residues. The germline CDR1 and CDR2 sequences are SNHLY and FYNNEI. CDR3 DNA: TGTGCCAGCAGTCCAGGACAGGGGAGCTATGGCTACACCTTC. Translating it yields CASSPGQGSYGYTF.

The rearrangement joins TRBV30 to TRBJ2-3, with a weak D call TRBD1 (6 bases). V was pared by 3 bases and J by 8 bases, with 15 bases between. Germline V lookup: CDR1 GTSNPN, CDR2 SVGIG (reference sequence). The length of the CDR3 is 13 residues. CDR3 protein: CAWRQVGAGTQYF. The CDR3 nucleotides read TGTGCCTGGAGACAGGTGGGGGCAGGTACGCAGTATTTT. Combining the CDR3 with reference TRBV30 and TRBJ2-3 gives the whole variable domain SQTIHQWPATLVQPVGSPLSLECTVEGTSNPNLYWYRQAAGRGLQLLFYSVGIGQISSEVPQNLSASRPQDRQFILSSKKLLLSDSGFYLCAWRQVGAGTQYFGPGTRLTVL.

This chain connects TRBV5-3 to TRBJ1-2; D is perhaps TRBD1 (5 bases). TRBV5-3 falls under the ORF class, with uncertain function. The CDR3 is 14 residues long. Trimming pared 3 bases from V and 1 base from J, leaving 10 bases between. The CDR3 DNA sequence: TGTGCCAGAAGCTGTGACACAGGTAACTATGGCTACACCTTC. Protein: CARSCDTGNYGYTF.

This rearrangement joins TRBV6-1 to TRBJ1-5; tentative D call: TRBD1 (6 bases). The germline gives CDR1 MNHNS, CDR2 SASEGT. With 3 bases removed from V and 0 bases from J, the gap between germline ends came to 9 bases. The CDR3 spans 15 residues. In nucleotides, the CDR3 is TGTGCCAGCAGTGACACAGGGATTAGCAATCAGCCCCAGCATTTT. Residues: CASSDTGISNQPQHF.

This chain's CDR3 is CASSNSFNYGYTF. CDR3 sequence (DNA): TGTGCCAGTAGTAACAGTTTTAACTATGGCTACACCTTC. The chain has TRBV19 and TRBJ1-2, with D unclear. V was clipped by 4 bases and J by 1 base, with 7 bases between them. In germline, CDR1 is LNHDA, CDR2 SQIVND (reference sequence). The CDR3 contains 13 residues.